The 25 T cell receptor beta chains below come from one sample, sequenced in a study of CD8 T cells in Susac syndrome. Random hexamers served to reverse transcribe roughly 0.45 to 1 ug RNA. MiXCR was run by TCRdb on the immunoSEQ multiplex PCR reads, yielding one entry per CDR3 protein. The table has 95,000 to 150,000 distinct CDR3 sequences, about 93% seen once; the top ten hold around 0.28%. The material sequenced was CD8+ T cells from PBMCs. The source is a human donor with Susac syndrome.

DNA for the CDR3: TGTGCCAGCAGCCCGTCCTGGTCTTCTGGAAACACCATATATTTT. Translating gives CASSPSWSSGNTIYF. V and J are TRBV27 and TRBJ1-3; no reliable D call. The CDR3 runs 15 residues. The germline V and J ends were trimmed by 6 bases and 1 base, with 13 bases remaining between them. Germline loops: CDR1 MNHEY, CDR2 SMNVEV (reference sequence).

The V and J genes are TRBV10-3 and TRBJ2-3, with D perhaps TRBD2 (5 bases). V was trimmed by 6 bases and J by 0 bases, leaving 10 bases between them. The CDR3 totals 14 residues. Germline values: CDR1 ENHRY, CDR2 SYGVKD. The CDR3 nucleotides read TGTGCCATCAGCGGGGATTCTAGCACAGATACGCAGTATTTT. Protein sequence: CAISGDSSTDTQYF.

V gene TRBV20-1 combines with J gene TRBJ1-4; D is undetermined. The germline CDR1 and CDR2 sequences are DFQATT and SNEGSKA (reference sequence). V was pared by 5 bases and J by 1 base, with 11 bases between. The CDR3 covers 14 residues. CDR3 sequence: CSAPKGGTNEKLFF. The CDR3 nucleotides read TGCAGTGCTCCCAAAGGAGGAACTAATGAAAAACTGTTTTTT.

V usage is TRBV20-1 and J usage is TRBJ1-6; no firm D call. Germline V CDR1 and CDR2: DFQATT, SNEGSKA (reference sequence). Trimming shortened V by 0 bases and J by 0 bases, and 9 bases separated the two germline ends. This CDR3 is 16 amino acids long. This CDR3 is CSARDDRSSYNSPLHF. CDR3 coding DNA: TGCAGTGCTAGAGATGATAGGAGCTCCTATAATTCACCCCTCCACTTT.

The gene calls are TRBV29-1 and TRBJ2-2; no firm D call. The CDR3 length is 13 residues. The ends were cut back, 4 bases at V and 2 bases at J, with 8 bases in the middle. The germline V gene has CDR1 SQVTM and CDR2 ANQGSEA. The CDR3 DNA sequence: TGCAGCGTTGTGCGCATTAACACCGGGGAGCTGTTTTTT. It yields the protein CSVVRINTGELFF.

The chain couples TRBV5-6 to TRBJ2-1; D gene uncertain. V lost 4 bases and J lost 8, with 7 bases in between. The CDR3 extends over 11 amino acids. CDR1 and CDR2 (germline): SGHDT, YYEEEE. The CDR3 DNA reads TGTGCCAGCAGCATGGGCGATGAGCAGTTCTTC. It encodes CASSMGDEQFF.

The CDR3 region has the DNA TGTGCCAGCAGTGAGGTGGACTCCACAGATACGCAGTATTTT. This translates into CASSEVDSTDTQYF. The chain uses TRBV2 and TRBJ2-3; possibly TRBD2 for D (5 bases). Germline loops: CDR1 SNHLY, CDR2 FYNNEI. Trimming pared 3 bases from V and 2 bases from J, leaving 9 bases between. This CDR3 contains 14 residues.

The V gene is TRBV10-3, the J gene TRBJ2-1; 9 bases are a match to TRBD2. CDR1 is ENHRY, CDR2 SYGVKD, per germline. V shed 0 bases, J shed 5 bases, and the junction held 8 bases outside the gene matches. There are 17 residues in the CDR3. In DNA form, the CDR3 reads TGTGCCATCAGTGAGTCCCGTGCTAGCGGGGATCACAATGAGCAGTTCTTC. The encoded protein is CAISESRASGDHNEQFF.

The rearrangement uses TRBV5-4 and TRBJ2-7, with a weak D call TRBD1 (5 bases). V lost 4 bases, J lost 2 bases, and 10 bases lay in between. Germline V gene lookup returns CDR1 SGHNT and CDR2 YYREEE (reference sequence). This CDR3 has 13 residues. The CDR3 protein is CASSRQGPYEQYF. CDR3 DNA sequence: TGTGCCAGCAGCCGGCAGGGCCCCTACGAGCAGTACTTC.

This clonotype was observed once. The chain carries TRBV7-9 and TRBJ1-5; perhaps TRBD1 as D (5 bases). The CDR3 contains 14 residues. V was clipped by 4 bases and J by 3 bases, with 10 bases between them. Germline CDR1 is SEHNR and CDR2 is FQNEAQ (reference sequence). CDR3: CASSSPGLNQPQHF. The CDR3 coding sequence is TGTGCCAGCAGCTCCCCGGGACTCAATCAGCCCCAGCATTTT.

The chain employs TRBV3-1 and TRBJ2-1, with D unclear. CDR3 size: 13 residues. The germline V gene encodes CDR1 LGHDT and CDR2 YNNKEL (reference sequence). V lost 1 base and J lost 7, with 8 bases in between. CDR3 sequence reads: CASSQGDLNEQFF. The DNA of the CDR3 is TGTGCCAGCAGCCAAGGGGATCTAAATGAGCAGTTCTTC.

The CDR3 DNA reads as TGTGCCAGCAGCGATAGGACTATCGAAGAGACCCAGTACTTC. This translates into CASSDRTIEETQYF. V gene TRBV7-6 combines with J gene TRBJ2-5, with D possibly being TRBD2 (6 bases). Germline V lookup: CDR1 SGHVS, CDR2 FNYEAQ. V lost 5 bases and J lost 3, with 13 bases in between. The CDR3 has 14 amino acids.

J is TRBJ1-2 and V is TRBV27; TRBD1 matches 7 bases. Germline V CDR1 and CDR2: MNHEY, SMNVEV (reference sequence). V shed 6 bases and J 5 bases; nucleotides not matched to a gene: 6. The CDR3 is made up of 13 amino acids. In nucleotides, the CDR3 is TGTGCCAGCAGCATCACCAGGGGGTATGGCTACACCTTC. Encoded protein: CASSITRGYGYTF.

This chain uses TRBV20-1 with TRBJ1-2, with 11 bases identical to TRBD1. The germline V gene has CDR1 DFQATT and CDR2 SNEGSKA (reference sequence). This CDR3 has 18 amino acids. V lost 6 bases to trimming and J lost 0 bases; unmatched junction nucleotides: 15. The CDR3: CSAYSPQGQGAPNYGYTF. DNA of the CDR3: TGCAGTGCATATAGTCCCCAAGGACAGGGGGCCCCTAACTATGGCTACACCTTC.

CDR3 region: CSVHTWETQYF. The CDR3 DNA sequence: TGCAGCGTTCACACTTGGGAGACCCAGTACTTC. The genes are TRBV29-1 and TRBJ2-5; D gene uncertain. Trimming pared 5 bases from V and 5 bases from J, leaving 9 bases between. CDR1 is SQVTM, CDR2 ANQGSEA, per germline. The CDR3 spans 11 residues.

V gene TRBV2 combines with J gene TRBJ1-6; perhaps TRBD1 as D (5 bases). CDR1 is SNHLY and CDR2 is FYNNEI in the germline V gene. V was shortened by 4 bases and J by 6 bases, with 13 bases between the two germline ends. The CDR3 length is 15 residues. CDR3 nucleotides: TGTGCCAGCAGTGGGGGCACAGGACTTAATTCACCCCTCCACTTT. Amino acids: CASSGGTGLNSPLHF.

The chain uses TRBV12-3 or TRBV12-4 and TRBJ2-3; D gene ambiguous. V gave up 2 bases and J gave up 0 bases, with 6 bases separating them. This CDR3 comprises 14 residues. CDR3 residues: CASSLQISTDTQYF. The CDR3 DNA sequence: TGTGCCAGCAGTTTACAGATCAGCACAGATACGCAGTATTTT.

V and J are TRBV9 and TRBJ1-1; D not certain. Trimming cost V 1 base and J 7 bases, with 8 bases left between them. CDR3 length: 12 residues. Germline CDR1 SGDLS, CDR2 YYNGEE. The DNA of the CDR3 is TGTGCCAGCAGCGTAACGGGCGGTGAAGCTTTCTTT. This gives the protein CASSVTGGEAFF.

The J gene is TRBJ2-7, the V gene TRBV25-1, with 9 bases matching TRBD1. This CDR3 comprises 14 residues. The V gene end was trimmed by 5 bases and the J gene end by 3 bases; junction bases not matched to a gene: 5. CDR1 is MGHDK and CDR2 is SYGVNS in the germline V gene. The chain's CDR3 is CASSRTGESYEQYF. The CDR3 region has the DNA TGTGCCAGCAGTCGGACAGGGGAGAGCTACGAGCAGTACTTC.

The CDR3 spells CASSASGTGGNEQFF. CDR3 DNA: TGTGCCAGCAGTGCATCCGGGACAGGGGGGAATGAGCAGTTCTTC. The chain links TRBV2 to TRBJ2-1, with TRBD1 identical over 11 bases. With 4 bases clipped from V and 7 bases from J, the junction kept 6 bases outside the gene matches. This CDR3 has 15 amino acids. CDR1 SNHLY and CDR2 FYNNEI come from the germline V gene.

This chain connects TRBV3-1 to TRBJ1-4, with D possibly TRBD1 on 6 matching bases. Trimming stripped 0 bases from V and 8 bases from J, with 13 bases between. Germline CDR1 is LGHDT and CDR2 is YNNKEL (reference sequence). The CDR3 loop spans 15 amino acids. The CDR3 reads CASSQDRGAGEKLFF. CDR3 DNA sequence: TGTGCCAGCAGCCAAGATCGGGGGGCAGGAGAAAAACTGTTTTTT.

The V gene is TRBV29-1, the J gene TRBJ2-7; 8 positions match TRBD1. The ends lost 0 bases at V and 2 bases at J; junction bases unmatched: 3. The germline CDR1 and CDR2 sequences are SQVTM and ANQGSEA. This CDR3 contains 14 residues. For the CDR3, the DNA is TGCAGCGTTGAAGACAGGACAGGGACCTACGAGCAGTACTTC. Protein sequence: CSVEDRTGTYEQYF.

The genes are TRBV13 and TRBJ1-2; 8 bases fit TRBD1. CDR1 PRHDT and CDR2 FYEKMQ come from the germline V gene (reference sequence). With 4 bases clipped from V and 4 bases from J, the junction kept 11 bases outside the gene matches. The CDR3 covers 16 residues. The CDR3 DNA follows: TGTGCCAGCAGCTCAGCACAGGGGGAACCCATCTATGGCTACACCTTC. This encodes CASSSAQGEPIYGYTF.

V usage is TRBV27 and J usage is TRBJ1-5; D gene ambiguous. Germline-derived CDR1 and CDR2 are MNHEY and SMNVEV (reference sequence). The CDR3 loop spans 11 amino acids. Between the trimmed V and J ends, which lost 9 bases and 1 base, there was a span of 4 bases. The CDR3 here is CASGSNQPQHF. CDR3 sequence (DNA): TGTGCCAGTGGGAGCAATCAGCCCCAGCATTTT.

This clonotype was counted a few times. The CDR3 sequence: CASSDAGTRYNEQFF. The CDR3 DNA reads TGTGCCAGCAGCGACGCCGGGACTAGATACAATGAGCAGTTCTTC. This chain connects TRBV9 to TRBJ2-1; TRBD2 matches at 8 bases. Germline assignment: CDR1 SGDLS and CDR2 YYNGEE. The CDR3 covers 15 residues. V dropped 3 bases and J dropped 4; count of bases not matched to a gene: 6. The full variable domain, with the rest looked up from reference TRBV9 and TRBJ2-1, is DSGVTQTPKHLITATGQRVTLRCSPRSGDLSVYWYQQSLDQGLQFLIQYYNGEERAKGNILERFSAQQFPDLHSELNLSSLELGDSALYFCASSDAGTRYNEQFFGPGTRLTVL.